What follows is one TCR beta chain and its context. Sequencing was performed with immunoSEQ multiplex PCR; in TCRdb, only in-frame clones are kept and a portion is missing. In the table there are roughly 100,000 clones, 89% of which are singletons. This record comes from a study of blood T cell repertoires in COVID-19. The germline V gene has CDR1 ENHRY and CDR2 SYGVKD. With V trimmed by 3 bases and J by 10 bases, 17 bases remained unmatched. This CDR3 region has 17 residues. The chain carries TRBV10-3 and TRBJ2-3, with TRBD2 matching over 9 bases. This sequence originates from a woman older than 75 with active COVID-19. Sequencing was performed on peripheral blood. CDR3 region: CAISDSKTSGIFLSQYF. The DNA of the CDR3 is TGTGCCATCAGTGACTCCAAGACTAGCGGAATATTCCTCTCGCAGTATTTT.